This TCR beta chain stems from a study of blood T cell repertoires in COVID-19. Repertoires were generated with immunoSEQ multiplex PCR, while TCRdb's copy carries only in-frame clones and drops some. Of about 140,000 clones listed, approximately 88% were seen once; the top ten hold approximately 5.3%. Recruits, aged about 18 to 100 years, lived in 25 or so US areas. Contact with a PCR-confirmed or clinician-diagnosed COVID-19 case occurred within 2 weeks of entry. This CDR3 comprises 14 residues. Trimming shortened V by 6 bases and J by 2 bases, and 12 bases separated the two germline ends. Germline CDR1 reads MDHEN; CDR2 reads SYDVKM.

Sequencing was carried out using PBMCs or T cells enriched from blood (not recorded which). This TCR was sampled from a man between 65 and 80 years old who had been exposed to COVID-19. This rearrangement joins TRBV28 to TRBJ2-3; D gene ambiguous. The CDR3 loop is CASRVESSTDTQYF. DNA for the CDR3: TGTGCCAGCAGGGTTGAGTCATCCACAGATACGCAGTATTTT.